The T cell receptor (beta chain) described here comes from a study of regulatory T cells in long-lasting Graves disease (dated by TCRdb to 2020 to 2022). Describing the broader study: Persistent Graves' disease was defined as antithyroid drug treatment for over 5 years with persistently positive TSH receptor autoantibodies. Peripheral blood TCR sequencing and RNA sequencing compared persistent Graves' disease patients with newly diagnosed Graves' disease patients. The study took place in China and was registered as a clinical trial. A total of roughly 33 samples were covered by TCR sequencing, comprising approximately 13 persistent and 20 or so newly diagnosed Graves' disease patients. In the clinical cohort, patients with persistent Graves' disease had used antithyroid drugs for an average of around ten years.

This clonotype was counted at least ten times. This clone's antigen is unknown. Base quality data are lacking; no much larger clone is found one base away. Overall study results and their limits: Peripheral blood alone was examined, since thyroid tissue, which constituted the primary lesion, could not be accessed. More public clonotypes were shared among persistent patients (around 3,000) than among newly diagnosed patients (966). The small sample size was acknowledged by the authors as a limitation that may reduce accuracy. Preferential use of TRBV28, TRBJ1-2 and TRBJ2-5 was observed in persistent disease, whereas TRBV20-1 and TRBJ2-1 were favored in newly diagnosed disease. Sequencing and analysis were restricted to the TCR beta chain. Persistent Graves' disease patients showed lower TCR Shannon entropy and fewer highly expanded clones than newly diagnosed patients, suggesting clonal expansion.

Receptor amplification or capture employed multiplex PCR. TCRdb records Illumina HiSeq 4000 as the sequencer. TCR beta libraries were built with iRepertoire HTBI primers and Arm-PCR amplification of CDR3 regions. Before sequencing, the PCR products went through gel purification. The published analysis was carried out like this. A total of roughly 65 TRBV and 14 TRBJ segments were identified across samples and were used for gene usage analysis of CDR3 amino acid clonotypes. COPE and FqMerger were used to merge the filtered high-quality paired reads into contigs. BLAST was used to align contigs to IMGT TRBV, TRBD and TRBJ reference genes, and CDR3 was defined according to IMGT. Clonotypes above 0.1% frequency were classified as highly expanded clones. Repertoire diversity was measured by Shannon entropy, and V-J evenness by the Gini coefficient. Clonotypes shared by more than one individual were considered public. TCRdb's own reprocessing of the public reads used fastp at Q25 and MiXCR and kept productive beta chains. Each entry is one CDR3 protein sequence, shown with its most common DNA and genes. The V and J calls here are based on TCRdb, not the publication. For this sample the table gives 350,000 to 450,000 distinct CDR3 sequences, of which about 21% were detected only once. The top ten hold 14% of the sample.

CDR1 is given as MDHEN and CDR2 as SYDVKM, both from the germline V gene. The V end loses 4 bases and the J end loses 2 bases, and a stretch of 14 bases separates them. Including cysteine and phenylalanine, the CDR3 has 16 amino acids. Solely the CDR3 DNA is kept, with 48 bases framed from the first base. This sample's time point label indicates: persistent/refractory GD, antithyroid drugs over 5 years with positive TRAb. For both TCR sequencing and RNA sequencing, RNA was extracted from PBMCs using TRIzol. The diagnosis of Graves' disease was made according to American Thyroid Association guidelines. Recruitment of patients was carried out at an endocrinology department in Xi'an, China. Each patient gave around 9 milliliters of peripheral blood, collected in an EDTA anticoagulant tube. Ficoll Paque Plus density gradient separation was used to isolate PBMCs, and no additional T cell sorting was done. RNA quality was checked with an Agilent 2100 Bioanalyzer and agarose gel, and concentration with a NanoDrop 2000.

Rearrangement joined TRBV28 to TRBJ1-4; the best D guess is TRBD1, with 5 bases matching. This material consisted of peripheral blood mononuclear cells (PBMCs), taken when the disease was refractory, from a patient treated with antithyroid drugs. This TCR was sampled from a female donor with Graves disease. The CDR3 here reads CASSYGEGRTNEKLFF. The sequenced DNA: TGTGCCAGCAGTTATGGCGAGGGGAGGACTAATGAAAAACTGTTTTTT.